The present T cell receptor (beta chain) was sequenced within a study of blood T cell repertoires in COVID-19. The overall study: The cDNA or gDNA used as material had been derived from T cells, B-cell-depleted T cells, or PBMCs.

The trim removed 4 bases at V and 5 bases at J, leaving 8 bases unmatched. CDR1 SGHNT and CDR2 YYREEE come from the germline V gene (reference sequence). The CDR3 consists of 16 residues. Libraries were prepared by immunoSEQ multiplex PCR; TCRdb keeps only in-frame clonotypes and omits some of them. The repertoire holds around 370,000 clones, with roughly 90% as singletons. This receptor was obtained from an older woman with COVID-19, enrolled during active disease. Sequenced material: peripheral blood. The chain carries TRBV5-4 and TRBJ2-5; the match to TRBD2 covers 13 bases. CDR3 nucleotide sequence: TGTGCCAGCAGCAAGGGACTAGCGGGGACCGGGGAGACCCAGTACTTC. This translates into CASSKGLAGTGETQYF.